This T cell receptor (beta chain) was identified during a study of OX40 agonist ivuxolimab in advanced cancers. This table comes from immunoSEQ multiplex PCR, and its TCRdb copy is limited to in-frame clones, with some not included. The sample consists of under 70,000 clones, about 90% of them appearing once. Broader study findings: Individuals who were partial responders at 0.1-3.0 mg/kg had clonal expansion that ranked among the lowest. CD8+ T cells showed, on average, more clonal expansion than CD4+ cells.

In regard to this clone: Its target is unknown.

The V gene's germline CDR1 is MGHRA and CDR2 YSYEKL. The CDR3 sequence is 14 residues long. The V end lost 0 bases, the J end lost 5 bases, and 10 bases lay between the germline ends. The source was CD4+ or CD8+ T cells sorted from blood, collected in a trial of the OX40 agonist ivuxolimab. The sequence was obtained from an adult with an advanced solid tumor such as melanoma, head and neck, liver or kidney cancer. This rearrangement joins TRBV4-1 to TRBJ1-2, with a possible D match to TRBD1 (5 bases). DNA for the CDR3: TGCGCCAGCAGCCAAGATGGGGCAGGGTATGGCTACACCTTC. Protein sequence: CASSQDGAGYGYTF.